This entry describes one T cell receptor beta chain. The target antigen is unknown. These data are taken from a study of T-cell reconstitution after alpha-beta-depleted transplantation in children. This CDR3 spans 16 amino acids. The V end was cut by 3 bases, the J end by 1 base, with 16 bases between. Study observations and caveats: Some patients showed high day-60 TCRbeta diversity, which derived from surviving recipient T cells and thymic progenitors. A year had passed since transplant, and T-cell counts and diversity by then came mostly from newly produced T cells. Expanded graft clones numbering several hundred reportedly gave rise to alpha-beta T cells about two months after transplant.

Unique molecular identifiers were built into the TCRbeta library. MiXCR, applied by TCRdb to the PCR reads, yields one record per CDR3 protein. The sample lists 300,000 or so distinct CDR3 sequences; around 25% were seen once. The sample consisted of PBMCs, mostly from graft donor cells, taken 180 days after TCRalphabeta/CD19-depleted stem cell transplant. V and J are TRBV12-3 or TRBV12-4 and TRBJ2-7, with D unresolved. The receptor was isolated from a male patient younger than 18 who had a stem cell transplant for acute lymphoblastic leukemia, so the T cells may come from the graft donor. In nucleotides, the CDR3 is TGTGCCAGCAGTTTGAAGTTGGCTAGGGCTTCCTACGAGCAGTACTTC. Translated, it gives CASSLKLARASYEQYF.